This passage covers 10 T cell receptor beta chains from one sample sequenced in a study of cytomegalovirus exposure and HLA in healthy donors (dated by TCRdb to the late 2010s). Library generation was performed with the immunoSEQ multiplex PCR assay. For the multiplex PCR, a mixture combining 60 forward primers for TCR Vbeta segments and 13 reverse primers for TCR Jbeta segments was used. In its TCRdb copy, this immuneACCESS table keeps in-frame sequences only and misses some clones. Where compared with another copy, unresolved V genes explain less than half of these, and the others have no known cause. This sample has 200,000 to 250,000 clones in its table, and more than 65% of those were observed once. 1.8% of the sample belongs to the ten largest clones. The sequencing sample was made of PBMCs. The receptors were gathered from a woman between 25 and 40 years old in good health and CMV-seronegative.

The table lists this clone with a few counts. The gene calls are TRBV9 and TRBJ2-2; D possibly corresponds to TRBD1 (5 bases). The CDR3 runs 14 residues. The V and J ends lost 4 bases and 6 bases respectively, with 13 bases between them. Germline V gives CDR1 SGDLS, CDR2 YYNGEE. The CDR3 protein is CASSTAGKPGELFF. CDR3 bases: TGTGCCAGCAGCACCGCAGGGAAGCCCGGGGAGCTGTTTTTT.

The chain combines TRBV5-6 with TRBJ1-1; 8 nucleotides align to TRBD1. This CDR3 has 13 residues. Looked up from germline, CDR1 is SGHDT and CDR2 is YYEEEE. V was pared by 5 bases and J by 6 bases, with 6 bases of the junction left unmatched. CDR3 coding DNA: TGTGCCAGCAGTAGAGGACAGGGAGCTGAAGCTTTCTTT. Amino acid sequence: CASSRGQGAEAFF.

The V call is TRBV7-3, the J call TRBJ2-6; tentatively, D is TRBD2 (6 bases). The CDR3 totals 17 residues. The germline V gene has CDR1 SGHTA and CDR2 FQGTGA. The ends were cut back, 0 bases at V and 4 bases at J, with 13 bases in the middle. The CDR3 sequence: CASSLTGGPTGANVLTF. CDR3 nucleotide sequence: TGTGCCAGCAGCTTAACGGGAGGCCCCACCGGGGCCAACGTCCTGACTTTC.

The sample holds a few counts of this clone. The chain combines TRBV5-6 with TRBJ1-1, with a weak D call TRBD1 (5 bases). There are 14 residues in the CDR3. Germline V CDR1 and CDR2: SGHDT, YYEEEE. Trimming took 0 bases from V and 3 from J, leaving 9 bases between them. The CDR3 DNA sequence: TGTGCCAGCAGCTTGGCGGGGGTCGACACTGAAGCTTTCTTT. Protein sequence: CASSLAGVDTEAFF.

Written as DNA, the CDR3 is TGCAGCGTCGGACAGGGGGCGTTGGGTACTGAAGCTTTCTTT. Its protein is CSVGQGALGTEAFF. The chain links TRBV29-1 to TRBJ1-1; TRBD1 agrees at 11 bases. The junction had 8 bases not matched to a gene; V was cut back by 6 bases and J by 5 bases. The CDR3 loop spans 14 amino acids. Germline loops: CDR1 SQVTM, CDR2 ANQGSEA.

The V gene is TRBV5-5, the J gene TRBJ2-7; perhaps TRBD2 as D (6 bases). Germline CDR1 SGHKS, CDR2 YYEKEE (reference sequence). The CDR3 spans 15 residues. The V end was cut by 5 bases, the J end by 2 bases, with 17 bases between. The CDR3 protein is CASRGLADGPYEQYF. The CDR3 DNA sequence: TGTGCCAGCAGGGGTTTAGCGGACGGCCCCTACGAGCAGTACTTC.

Sample share makes this clone medium-sized. The sample contains more than one DNA sequence encoding this CDR3. The chain links TRBV4-1 to TRBJ2-7; the match to TRBD1 covers 7 bases. The V segment lost 2 bases and the J segment 4 bases; nucleotides outside the gene matches: 11. The CDR3 contains 16 residues. Germline V gene sequence: CDR1 MGHRA, CDR2 YSYEKL. This chain's CDR3 is CASSQTSHRGAYEQYF. CDR3 bases: TGCGCCAGCAGCCAAACATCCCACAGGGGCGCGTACGAGCAGTACTTC.

The rearrangement links TRBV4-2 to TRBJ1-2, with TRBD1 matching 8 bases. CDR3 length equals 16 residues. The trim removed 7 bases at V and 8 bases at J, leaving 18 bases unmatched. Germline V lookup: CDR1 LGHNA, CDR2 YNFKEQ. This CDR3 reads CASTPRTGREIGGYTF. The CDR3 DNA sequence: TGTGCCAGCACTCCAAGGACAGGGAGGGAGATTGGGGGCTACACCTTC.

CDR3 protein: CASSYSSGGSYEQYF. The CDR3, as DNA: TGTGCCAGCAGTTACTCGAGCGGGGGCTCCTACGAGCAGTACTTC. This sequence joins TRBV6-6 and TRBJ2-7; 8 bases line up with TRBD2. CDR1 is MNHNY, CDR2 SVGAGI, per germline (reference sequence). The CDR3 has 15 residues. The V segment lost 0 bases and the J segment 0 bases; nucleotides outside the gene matches: 1.

The V gene is TRBV4-1, the J gene TRBJ2-7; 8 bases fit TRBD1. V shed 3 bases and J 2 bases; nucleotides not matched to a gene: 3. This CDR3 is 14 amino acids long. The germline V gene encodes CDR1 MGHRA and CDR2 YSYEKL. CDR3 nucleotide sequence: TGCGCCAGCAGCCAGGGGACAGGACCCTACGAGCAGTACTTC. It translates to CASSQGTGPYEQYF.